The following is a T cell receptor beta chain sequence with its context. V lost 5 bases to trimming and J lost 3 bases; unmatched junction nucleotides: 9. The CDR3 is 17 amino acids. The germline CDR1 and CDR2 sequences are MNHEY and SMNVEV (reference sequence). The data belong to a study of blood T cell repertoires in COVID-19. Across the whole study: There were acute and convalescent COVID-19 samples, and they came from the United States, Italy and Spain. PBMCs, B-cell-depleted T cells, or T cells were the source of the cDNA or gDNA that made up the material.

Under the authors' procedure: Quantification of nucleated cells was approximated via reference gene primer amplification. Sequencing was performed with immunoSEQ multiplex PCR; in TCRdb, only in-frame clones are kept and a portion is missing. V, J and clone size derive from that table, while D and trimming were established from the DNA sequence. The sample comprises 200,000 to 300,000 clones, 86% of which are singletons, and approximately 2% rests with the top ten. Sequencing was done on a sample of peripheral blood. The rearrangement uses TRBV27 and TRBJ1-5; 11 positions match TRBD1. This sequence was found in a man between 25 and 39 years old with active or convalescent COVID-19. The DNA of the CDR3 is TGTGCCAGCAGTCCGGACAGGGGGCTTGGGTCCAATCAGCCCCAGCATTTT. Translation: CASSPDRGLGSNQPQHF.